This entry is about one TCR beta chain. The record originates from a study of blood T cell repertoires in COVID-19. The CDR3 contains 15 residues. V shed 4 bases and J shed 4 bases, with 17 bases lying between them. Germline loops: CDR1 SGHNT, CDR2 YYREEE (reference sequence). Measured with immunoSEQ multiplex PCR; TCRdb has only the in-frame clones, and not every one. The sample records over 300,000 clones, approximately 85% being singletons. Input material: PBMCs or T cells enriched from blood (not recorded which). The sequence was collected from a man aged 25 to 45 who had recovered from COVID-19. The chain recombines TRBV5-4 with TRBJ2-5; the D gene is possibly TRBD2 (6 bases). CDR3 sequence reads: CASSRLGGGGETQYF. CDR3 nucleotides: TGTGCCAGCAGCCGTCTGGGAGGCGGAGGAGAGACCCAGTACTTC. Looking up the rest from reference TRBV5-4 and TRBJ2-5 gives the full variable domain: ETGVTQSPTHLIKTRGQQVTLRCSSQSGHNTVSWYQQALGQGPQFIFQYYREEENGRGNFPPRFSGLQFPNYSSELNVNALELDDSALYLCASSRLGGGGETQYFGPGTRLLVL.